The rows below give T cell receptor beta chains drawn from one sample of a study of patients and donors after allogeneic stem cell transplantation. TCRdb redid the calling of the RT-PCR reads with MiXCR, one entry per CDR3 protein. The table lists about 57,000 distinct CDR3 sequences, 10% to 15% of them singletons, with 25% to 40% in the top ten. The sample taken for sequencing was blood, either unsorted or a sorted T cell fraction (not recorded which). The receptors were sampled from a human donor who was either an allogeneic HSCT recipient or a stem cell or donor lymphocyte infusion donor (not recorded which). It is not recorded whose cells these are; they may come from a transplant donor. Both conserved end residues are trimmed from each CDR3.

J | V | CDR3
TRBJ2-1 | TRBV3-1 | ASSPQHRGVYNEQF
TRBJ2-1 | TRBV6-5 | ASSYLPLAGVENEQF
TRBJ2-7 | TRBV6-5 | ASSSSGTPRSHEQY
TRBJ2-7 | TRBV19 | ASSIVGTSGSYEQY
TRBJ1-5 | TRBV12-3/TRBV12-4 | ASSSDGIALEPQH
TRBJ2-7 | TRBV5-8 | ASSFGPTRYEQY
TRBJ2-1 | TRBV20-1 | SARDVWTSGMSSYNEQF
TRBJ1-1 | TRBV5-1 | ASSRQGNTEAF
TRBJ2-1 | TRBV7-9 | ASSGGLDDEQF
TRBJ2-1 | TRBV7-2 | ASSLEPGYNEQF
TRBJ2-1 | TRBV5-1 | ASSPGLSADPYNEQF
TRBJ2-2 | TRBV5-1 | ASSLETGNTGELF
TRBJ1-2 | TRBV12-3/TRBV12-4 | ASPPIYGYT
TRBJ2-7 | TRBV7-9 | ASSSDRVSYEQY
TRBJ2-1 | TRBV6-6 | ASSFYWGTGPESEQF
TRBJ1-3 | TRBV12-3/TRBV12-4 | ASSDTGSSGNTIY
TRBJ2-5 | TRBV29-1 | SVETGDETQY
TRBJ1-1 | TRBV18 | ASSLWSVGTEAF
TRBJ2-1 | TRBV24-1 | ATSEVDEQF
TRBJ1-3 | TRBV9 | ASSVNPGGDTIY
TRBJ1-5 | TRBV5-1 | ASSLGGGYQPQH
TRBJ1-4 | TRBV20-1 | SARDIQVGEKLF
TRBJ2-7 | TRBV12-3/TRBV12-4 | ASRSMGSGGEQY
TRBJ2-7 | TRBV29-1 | SVEVSRQGEWIYEQY
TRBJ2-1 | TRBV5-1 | ASSLSIQTPSAYNEQF
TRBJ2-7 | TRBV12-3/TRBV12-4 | ASSFVTGGAYEQY
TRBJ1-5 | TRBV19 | ASSLQRDQPQH
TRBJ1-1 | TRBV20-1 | SARGTGGTNTEAF
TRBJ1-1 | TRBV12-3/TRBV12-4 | ASRPTGGRNTEAF
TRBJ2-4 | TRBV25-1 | ASSDMGLAGNIQY
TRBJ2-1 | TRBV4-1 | ASSQDPGLNEQF
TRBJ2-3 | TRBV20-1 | SASPRQGPLGTDTQY
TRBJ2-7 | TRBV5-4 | ASMPGLASYEQY
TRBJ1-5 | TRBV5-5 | ASSLLPGQGNQPQH
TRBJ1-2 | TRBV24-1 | ATSDLQTVGISGYT
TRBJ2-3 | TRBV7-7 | ASSLGYPTDTQY
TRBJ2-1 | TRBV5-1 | ASSLSLNNEQF
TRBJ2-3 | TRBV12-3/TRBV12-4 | ASSLLGPNTQY
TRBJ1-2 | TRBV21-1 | ASSKIPSLINGYT
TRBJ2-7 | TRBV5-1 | ASSPDPGRENEQY
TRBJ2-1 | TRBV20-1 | SASSLEVGTSGLNEQF
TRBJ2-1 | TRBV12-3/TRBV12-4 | ASTGPFGSYRGGNEQF
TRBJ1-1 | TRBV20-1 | SARAVQGVEAF
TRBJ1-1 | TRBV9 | ASSSPGQRAF
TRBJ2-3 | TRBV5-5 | ASSLFSPASSTDTQY
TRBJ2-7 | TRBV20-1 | SARDVAGGRAYEQY
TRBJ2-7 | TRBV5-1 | ASSSGRRTGDYEQY
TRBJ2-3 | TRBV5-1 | ASSRGTGTGEADTQY